The entry below gives a single TCR beta chain sequence along with its context. Germline V gene sequence: CDR1 SGHTA, CDR2 FQGNSA. The junction had 8 bases not matched to a gene; V was cut back by 5 bases and J by 5 bases. The CDR3 extends over 15 amino acids. These data originate in a study of blood T cell repertoires in COVID-19. The overall study: Material from acute and convalescent COVID-19 was sourced from the United States, Italy and Spain.

Only in-frame clones appear in the TCRdb table, and some are missing; sequencing was by immunoSEQ multiplex PCR. The sample has fewer than 200,000 clones, 70% to 80% seen once; the top ten hold roughly 19%. The sequencing input was PBMCs or T cells enriched from blood (not recorded which). The genes are TRBV7-2 and TRBJ2-5; TRBD1 matches at 10 bases. The TCR was taken from a woman in her seventies in a cohort exposed to, infected with or recovered from COVID-19 (not recorded which). The CDR3 nucleotides are TGTGCCAGCAGCCCCCGACAGGGGGCAAGGGAGACCCAGTACTTC. It is translated as CASSPRQGARETQYF.